The 2 T cell receptor beta chains listed next were all sequenced from one sample in a study of patients and donors after allogeneic stem cell transplantation (dated by TCRdb to the early 2020s). Library preparation used RT-PCR. Sequenced using a NextSeq 550. TCRdb reran the public reads through fastp at Q25 and MiXCR, keeping productive beta chains. Duplicate CDR3 protein sequences are folded into a single record with the most common DNA and genes. This sample has about a million distinct CDR3 sequences in its table, and 15% to 20% of those were observed once. Roughly 6.4% of the sample rests with the top ten. Sequenced input: blood, either unsorted or a sorted T cell fraction (not recorded which). Source of these receptors: a human donor who was either an allogeneic HSCT recipient or a stem cell or donor lymphocyte infusion donor (not recorded which). It is not recorded whose cells these are; they may come from a transplant donor.

This clonotype has at least ten counts. The V gene is TRBV28, the J gene TRBJ2-3; D unresolved. This CDR3 has 11 residues. Trimming left V 3 bases short and J 10 bases short, with 8 bases between. The V gene's germline CDR1 is MDHEN and CDR2 SYDVKM. The CDR3 DNA is TGTGCCAGCAGTTTCGGGCTCGCGCAGTATTTT. Its protein product is CASSFGLAQYF. The full variable domain, its missing parts supplied by reference TRBV28 and TRBJ2-3, is DVKVTQSSRYLVKRTGEKVFLECVQDMDHENMFWYRQDPGLGLRLIYFSYDVKMKEKGDIPEGYSVSREKKERFSLILESASTNQTSMYLCASSFGLAQYFGPGTRLTVL.

The chain joins TRBV20-1 to TRBJ2-1, with 7 bases identical to TRBD2. Trimming removed 5 bases from V and 1 base from J; junction bases left unmatched: 5. This CDR3 has 14 residues. Germline values: CDR1 DFQATT, CDR2 SNEGSKA (reference sequence). Here the CDR3 DNA reads TGCAGTGCTCTTAGCGGGCTGTCCTACAATGAGCAGTTCTTC. Translation gives CSALSGLSYNEQFF.